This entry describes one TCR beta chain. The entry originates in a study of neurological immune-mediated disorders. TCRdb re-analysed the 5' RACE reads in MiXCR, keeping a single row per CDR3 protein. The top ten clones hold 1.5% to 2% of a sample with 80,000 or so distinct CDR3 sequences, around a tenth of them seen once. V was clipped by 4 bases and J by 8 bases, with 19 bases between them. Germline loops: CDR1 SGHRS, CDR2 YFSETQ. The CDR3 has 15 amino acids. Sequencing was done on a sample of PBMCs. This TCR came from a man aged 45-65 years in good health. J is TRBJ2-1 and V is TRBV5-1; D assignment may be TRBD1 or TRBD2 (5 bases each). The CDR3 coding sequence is TGCGCCAGCAGCCAAGTTGGGACGGGTCTGGATGAGCAGTTCTTC. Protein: CASSQVGTGLDEQFF.